These T cell receptor beta chains were read from a single sample in a study of CD8 T cells in ankylosing spondylitis. Using its own MiXCR run on the 5' RACE reads, TCRdb lists one record per CDR3 protein. Among roughly 120,000 distinct CDR3 sequences listed, 12% to 15% were seen once. Sequencing was performed on blood, either unsorted or a sorted T cell fraction (not recorded which). These receptors were obtained from a female donor with ankylosing spondylitis or in good health (not recorded which). The CDR3 runs from the conserved cysteine through the conserved F or W. Each record gives: clone size, J gene, V gene, D gene, CDR3 protein, CDR3 DNA. A D gene is named only where the DNA matches it firmly. The size field is filled for only some rows; it gives once, few, many or a size class.

few TRBJ2-7 TRBV20-1 TRBD2 CSAKGLAVTYEQYF TGCAGTGCTAAGGGACTAGCGGTTACCTACGAGCAGTACTTC
few TRBJ1-1 TRBV20-1 - CSARVPGKVNTEAFF TGCAGTGCTAGAGTTCCAGGGAAAGTGAACACTGAAGCTTTCTTT
- TRBJ2-5 TRBV2 TRBD1 CASRPGTGKFETQYF TGTGCCAGCAGACCCGGGACAGGGAAGTTTGAGACCCAGTACTTC
few TRBJ2-3 TRBV7-7 - CASSVTGDVTQYF TGTGCTAGCAGCGTAACGGGGGACGTGACGCAGTATTTT
- TRBJ2-1 TRBV27 - CASGESEQFF TGTGCCAGCGGGGAGTCCGAGCAGTTCTTC
- TRBJ1-2 TRBV5-1 TRBD1 CASSSGQGSNGYTF TGCGCCAGCAGCTCGGGACAGGGGTCCAATGGCTACACCTTC
many TRBJ1-1 TRBV5-6 - CASSLIGQKNTEAFF TGTGCCAGCAGCCTAATCGGACAGAAAAACACTGAAGCTTTCTTT
many TRBJ2-3 TRBV3-1 TRBD2 CASSSGLAGFRDTQYF TGTGCCAGCAGCTCGGGACTAGCGGGGTTCCGAGATACGCAGTATTTT
many TRBJ2-1 TRBV20-1 - CSASVGTYRGEQFF TGCAGTGCTAGCGTCGGGACCTACCGGGGTGAGCAGTTCTTC
many TRBJ2-7 TRBV20-1 - CSASKPIYGTSGGSYEQYF TGCAGTGCTAGTAAACCTATTTATGGGACTTCAGGGGGATCCTACGAGCAGTACTTC
few TRBJ2-6 TRBV2 - CASTRSAKGSSGANVLTF TGTGCCAGCACGAGATCCGCGAAGGGCTCCTCTGGGGCCAACGTCCTGACTTTC
many TRBJ1-3 TRBV20-1 - CSTSVVGNTIYF TGCAGTACATCGGTAGTGGGAAACACCATATATTTT
few TRBJ2-7 TRBV7-2 TRBD2 CASSLNFLGASGAQQYF TGTGCCAGCAGCTTAAATTTTCTTGGGGCTAGCGGGGCACAGCAGTACTTC
few TRBJ1-3 TRBV5-1 - CASSSGQTQRNTIYF TGCGCCAGCAGCTCCGGACAGACCCAGCGAAACACCATATATTTT
many TRBJ1-2 TRBV5-1 TRBD1 CASSLDRGRANYGYTF TGCGCCAGCAGCCTGGACAGGGGGAGAGCTAACTATGGCTACACCTTC
- TRBJ2-2 TRBV5-1 TRBD2 CASSELAGLNTGELFF TGCGCCAGCAGCGAGCTAGCGGGACTGAACACCGGGGAGCTGTTTTTT
- TRBJ1-1 TRBV5-1 - CASSFLGQYEAFF TGCGCCAGCAGCTTTTTAGGACAGTATGAAGCTTTCTTT
few TRBJ2-5 TRBV25-1 TRBD1 CASSEDRVGGETQYF TGTGCCAGCAGTGAGGACAGGGTTGGAGGAGAGACCCAGTACTTC
many TRBJ2-7 TRBV3-1 TRBD2 CASSAAGGANTQYF TGTGCCAGCAGTGCAGCGGGAGGCGCAAACACGCAGTACTTC
few TRBJ1-1 TRBV6-2/TRBV6-3 - CASRPPGTTEAFF TGTGCCAGCCGACCCCCAGGAACCACTGAAGCTTTCTTT
few TRBJ1-2 TRBV3-1 TRBD1 CASSPPGQRYGYTF TGTGCCAGCAGCCCTCCGGGACAGAGATATGGCTACACCTTC
many TRBJ1-5 TRBV20-1 TRBD1 CSGEGQGGQPQHF TGCAGTGGAGAAGGACAGGGTGGTCAGCCCCAGCATTTT
- TRBJ2-3 TRBV7-3 TRBD2 CASSSTRTSGNTDTQYF TGTGCCAGCAGCTCCACTAGGACTAGCGGGAACACAGATACGCAGTATTTT
many TRBJ2-2 TRBV5-1 - CASSFGMEAGELFF TGCGCCAGCAGCTTTGGGATGGAAGCCGGGGAGCTGTTTTTT
- TRBJ1-6 TRBV4-1 - CASSHPVSGNSPLHF TGCGCCAGCAGCCATCCGGTATCAGGGAATTCACCCCTCCACTTT
many TRBJ1-2 TRBV24-1 - CATSQAGRLYTF TGTGCCACCAGCCAGGCAGGTCGCCTATACACCTTC
many TRBJ1-2 TRBV29-1 - CSVGGQNYGYTF TGCAGCGTTGGAGGTCAGAACTATGGCTACACCTTC
few TRBJ2-3 TRBV20-1 TRBD2 CSAGRGAVDTQYF TGCAGTGCGGGGCGGGGGGCCGTAGATACGCAGTATTTT